The next 23 T cell receptor beta chains were all read from a single sample in a study of blood T cell repertoires in COVID-19. Generated by immunoSEQ multiplex PCR, the TCRdb table keeps only in-frame clones and is missing some. The data contain around 170,000 clones, around 84% of them singletons. The sample was peripheral blood. These receptors all come from a man between 45 and 60 years old with active or convalescent COVID-19.

This clone was observed a handful of times. The rearrangement uses TRBV18 and TRBJ1-2; TRBD1 agrees at 8 bases. CDR1 KGHSH and CDR2 LQKENI come from the germline V gene. CDR3 length: 15 amino acids. With V trimmed by 5 bases and J by 4 bases, 9 bases remained unmatched. CDR3 residues: CASSEGTGPSYGYTF. The DNA of the CDR3 is TGTGCCAGCTCAGAAGGGACAGGTCCCTCCTATGGCTACACCTTC. Based on the CDR3 plus reference TRBV18 and TRBJ1-2, the full variable domain is NAGVMQNPRHLVRRRGQEARLRCSPMKGHSHVYWYRQLPEEGLKFMVYLQKENIIDESGMPKERFSAEFPKEGPSILRIQQVVRGDSAAYFCASSEGTGPSYGYTFGSGTRLTVV.

The chain couples TRBV11-1 to TRBJ2-3; a weak D match, TRBD2 (6 bases). The CDR3 loop spans 16 amino acids. With 4 bases removed from V and 1 base from J, the gap between germline ends came to 15 bases. Germline V gene lookup returns CDR1 SGHAT and CDR2 FQDESV (reference sequence). The CDR3 region is CASSSAPSEGTDTQYF. The CDR3 region has the DNA TGTGCCAGCAGCTCCGCCCCTAGCGAAGGCACAGATACGCAGTATTTT.

V gene TRBV7-2 combines with J gene TRBJ2-7, with D possibly being TRBD1 (5 bases). Germline assignment: CDR1 SGHTA and CDR2 FQGNSA. V was shortened by 2 bases and J by 7 bases, with 15 bases between the two germline ends. The CDR3 sequence is 14 residues long. The CDR3 loop reads CASSLLARVGEQYF. In DNA, the CDR3 is TGTGCCAGCAGCTTATTGGCCAGGGTGGGGGAGCAGTACTTC.

V gene TRBV5-1 combines with J gene TRBJ2-4; TRBD2 agrees at 10 bases. CDR3 length: 20 amino acids. Trimming at V came to 4 bases and at J to 0 bases, leaving 16 bases not matched to a gene. Per the germline V gene, CDR1 is SGHRS and CDR2 is YFSETQ. The CDR3 sequence: CASSGSPSLLAGLAKNIQYF. For the CDR3, the DNA is TGCGCCAGCAGCGGCTCCCCTTCTTTACTAGCGGGACTAGCCAAAAACATTCAGTACTTC.

The chain carries TRBV30 and TRBJ1-5, with a weak D call TRBD1 (5 bases). Germline CDR1 reads GTSNPN; CDR2 reads SVGIG (reference sequence). This CDR3 is 14 amino acids long. V lost 2 bases and J 4 bases, leaving 12 bases between the germline ends. The CDR3 loop reads CAWSRGAPNQPQHF. CDR3 nucleotides: TGTGCCTGGAGTCGCGGGGCCCCTAATCAGCCCCAGCATTTT.

In this sample, this clone turned up a few times. This chain links TRBV6-5 with TRBJ1-6; D perhaps matches TRBD1 (6 bases). Germline V CDR1 and CDR2: MNHEY, SVGAGI. Trimming took 0 bases from V and 9 from J, leaving 15 bases between them. The CDR3 is 16 residues long. CDR3 DNA sequence: TGTGCCAGCAGTTACTCGAGCCGGGGACAAGGTTCACCCCTCCACTTT. Translation: CASSYSSRGQGSPLHF.

The V gene is TRBV4-3, the J gene TRBJ2-1; D gene uncertain. The CDR3 has 14 amino acids. Trimming took 0 bases from V and 7 from J, leaving 10 bases between them. CDR1 LGHNA and CDR2 YSLEER come from the germline V gene. CDR3 DNA sequence: TGCGCCAGCAGCCAAGATAGCCGGAATAATGAGCAGTTCTTC. This codes for CASSQDSRNNEQFF.

The V call is TRBV28, the J call TRBJ1-2, with D hard to call. The CDR3 extends over 14 amino acids. CDR1 and CDR2 (germline): MDHEN, SYDVKM. Trimming took 2 bases from V and 0 from J, leaving 7 bases between them. This CDR3 reads CASSLGVANYGYTF. CDR3 in DNA: TGTGCCAGCAGTTTAGGTGTAGCTAACTATGGCTACACCTTC.

This chain joins TRBV12-3 or TRBV12-4 and TRBJ2-5; no reliable D call. The CDR3 length is 12 residues. Trimming removed 1 base at V and 5 bases at J, with 5 bases between. CDR3 residues: CASSLVRETQYF. CDR3 bases: TGTGCCAGCAGTTTAGTGAGGGAGACCCAGTACTTC.

The chain employs TRBV5-5 and TRBJ2-1; the D gene is possibly TRBD1 (5 bases). Germline CDR1 and CDR2: SGHKS and YYEKEE (reference sequence). The CDR3 has 14 residues. The germline V and J ends were trimmed by 2 bases and 8 bases, with 14 bases remaining between them. The CDR3 is CASSLVSGYDEQFF. CDR3 DNA: TGTGCCAGCAGCTTAGTGTCAGGGTACGATGAGCAGTTCTTC. The full variable domain, its missing parts supplied by reference TRBV5-5 and TRBJ2-1, is DAGVTQSPTHLIKTRGQQVTLRCSPISGHKSVSWYQQVLGQGPQFIFQYYEKEERGRGNFPDRFSARQFPNYSSELNVNALLLGDSALYLCASSLVSGYDEQFFGPGTRLTVL.

This chain connects TRBV15 to TRBJ2-5, with D maybe TRBD2 (5 bases). The germline V gene encodes CDR1 LNHNV and CDR2 YYDKDF (reference sequence). Trimming removed 0 bases at V and 4 bases at J, with 6 bases between. The CDR3 extends over 13 amino acids. In nucleotides, the CDR3 is TGTGCCACCAGCAGAGACAGCGGAGAGACCCAGTACTTC. Its protein product is CATSRDSGETQYF.

The genes are TRBV7-9 and TRBJ2-7, with a weak D call TRBD2 (5 bases). CDR3 length: 14 residues. Germline V lookup: CDR1 SEHNR, CDR2 FQNEAQ (reference sequence). V lost 2 bases and J lost 3, with 11 bases in between. In DNA, the CDR3 is TGTGCCAGCAGCTTACCTGGACGGGGCTACGAGCAGTACTTC. This gives the protein CASSLPGRGYEQYF.

The CDR3 coding sequence is TGTGCCAGTAGTGGGGTACAGGGGAATCAGCCCCAGCATTTT. Translated: CASSGVQGNQPQHF. The chain carries TRBV19 and TRBJ1-5; 7 nucleotides line up with TRBD1. Germline CDR1 reads LNHDA; CDR2 reads SQIVND (reference sequence). This CDR3 is built from 14 residues. The V gene end was trimmed by 5 bases and the J gene end by 4 bases; junction bases not matched to a gene: 5.

This clone occurred a few times. The chain couples TRBV6-6 to TRBJ2-5; 11 nucleotides align to TRBD1. With 6 bases clipped from V and 9 bases from J, the junction kept 9 bases outside the gene matches. The CDR3 totals 14 residues. CDR1 is MNHNY, CDR2 SVGAGI, per germline (reference sequence). The CDR3 DNA reads as TGTGCCAGCAGAATGGGACAGGGGGTTATCGCCCAGTACTTC. Protein sequence: CASRMGQGVIAQYF.

CDR3 nucleotide sequence: TGTGCCAGCAGTTCAGATCAGCCCCAGCATTTT. Protein: CASSSDQPQHF. V gene TRBV6-5 combines with J gene TRBJ1-5, with D unclear. With 4 bases removed from V and 5 bases from J, the gap between germline ends came to 3 bases. The germline gives CDR1 MNHEY, CDR2 SVGAGI. There are 11 residues in the CDR3.

This rearrangement joins TRBV6-5 to TRBJ2-1; no firm D call. V dropped 2 bases and J dropped 0 bases, with 11 bases sitting between them. This CDR3 region has 16 residues. Germline CDR1 reads MNHEY; CDR2 reads SVGAGI. The CDR3 protein is CASSYMVYSSYNEQFF. The CDR3 bases are TGTGCCAGCAGTTACATGGTCTACAGCTCCTACAATGAGCAGTTCTTC.

The V and J genes are TRBV19 and TRBJ1-1; D is ambiguous. V dropped 3 bases and J dropped 1 base, with 9 bases sitting between them. CDR3 size: 14 residues. Per germline, CDR1 LNHDA and CDR2 SQIVND (reference sequence). The CDR3 sequence: CASSIGVSNTEAFF. CDR3 nucleotide sequence: TGTGCCAGTAGTATTGGAGTATCGAACACTGAAGCTTTCTTT.

This chain uses TRBV29-1 with TRBJ2-7; D perhaps matches TRBD2 (6 bases). CDR1 and CDR2 (germline): SQVTM, ANQGSEA. This CDR3 is 11 amino acids long. V dropped 0 bases and J dropped 12 bases, with 12 bases sitting between them. The CDR3 DNA is TGCAGCGTTGAAGACGGGGGTGCTCGGTACTTC. It codes for CSVEDGGARYF.

This clone was recorded once. The V gene is TRBV27, the J gene TRBJ1-1; the match to TRBD1 covers 10 bases. Germline assignment: CDR1 MNHEY and CDR2 SMNVEV (reference sequence). The CDR3 has 13 amino acids. Trimming took 5 bases from V and 6 from J; bases not matched to a gene: 3. The CDR3 DNA reads as TGTGCCAGCAGTCCGGACAGGGGGGCTGAAGCTTTCTTT. As protein: CASSPDRGAEAFF.

The chain couples TRBV16 to TRBJ2-7; D uncertain. The ends were cut back, 4 bases at V and 3 bases at J, with 7 bases in the middle. The length of the CDR3 is 12 residues. The germline V gene has CDR1 KGHSY and CDR2 FQNENV. The CDR3 here is CASSPSGYEQYF. CDR3 coding DNA: TGTGCCAGCAGCCCGTCCGGCTACGAGCAGTACTTC.

V gene TRBV5-6 combines with J gene TRBJ2-7, with 7 bases lining up with TRBD1. Germline V gene lookup returns CDR1 SGHDT and CDR2 YYEEEE. The CDR3 extends over 14 amino acids. The trim removed 1 base at V and 2 bases at J, leaving 3 bases unmatched. CDR3 in DNA: TGTGCCAGCAGCTTGACACAGGGGACCTACGAGCAGTACTTC. Translated, it gives CASSLTQGTYEQYF.

The gene calls are TRBV5-4 and TRBJ2-6; D is ambiguous. Trimming took 0 bases from V and 0 from J, leaving 7 bases between them. Germline V gives CDR1 SGHNT, CDR2 YYREEE (reference sequence). This CDR3 spans 16 amino acids. The CDR3 is CASSLVWSSGANVLTF. The DNA for the CDR3 is TGTGCCAGCAGCTTGGTTTGGAGCTCTGGGGCCAACGTCCTGACTTTC.

CDR3 sequence: CASSLGGRDYYGYTF. Here the CDR3 DNA reads TGTGCCAGCAGTCTAGGAGGGAGGGATTATTATGGCTACACCTTC. The chain combines TRBV28 with TRBJ1-2, with D unclear. The CDR3 spans 15 residues. The V end was cut by 5 bases, the J end by 5 bases, with 18 bases between. Germline-derived CDR1 and CDR2 are MDHEN and SYDVKM.